This T cell receptor (beta chain) was sequenced during a study of PD-L1 blockade in urothelial cancer. Method: immunoSEQ multiplex PCR; TCRdb's copy keeps in-frame clones and lacks some. This table has about 40,000 clones, roughly 85% appearing once. This clone was picked up one time. J was trimmed by 0 bases and V by 4 bases; bases with no gene match: 4. Per the germline V gene, CDR1 is SGHRS and CDR2 is YFSETQ. This CDR3 has 15 residues. Time point of the sample: peripheral blood 6 weeks after treatment start. V usage is TRBV5-1 and J usage is TRBJ2-3; 8 nucleotides agree with TRBD1. The clonotype originates from a man in his 70s with urothelial cancer. Specimen: PBMCs, collected around atezolizumab (anti-PD-L1) treatment. CDR3 in amino acids: CASSPGTGSTDTQYF. For the CDR3, the DNA is TGCGCCAGCAGCCCCGGGACAGGTAGCACAGATACGCAGTATTTT.